This record concerns one T cell receptor (beta chain) sequence. Germline CDR1 is MNHEY and CDR2 is SVGAGI. This CDR3 is built from 16 residues. The J segment lost 1 base and the V segment lost 2 bases, leaving 7 bases of the junction unmatched. This specimen comes from a study of T cell changes during pregnancy in multiple sclerosis. The data were produced by immunoSEQ multiplex PCR, yet TCRdb's version contains in-frame clones alone and is incomplete. The repertoire holds approximately 50,000 clones, with 85% to 95% as singletons. The rearrangement links TRBV6-5 to TRBJ2-7, with TRBD2 identical over 8 bases. This receptor was taken from a female donor with multiple sclerosis, enrolled in a pregnancy study. The source material was CD4+ T cells from peripheral blood mononuclear cells, sampled in the third trimester of pregnancy. CDR3 loop: CASSYGRGAYSYEQYF. Here the CDR3 DNA reads TGTGCCAGCAGTTACGGGCGGGGGGCCTATTCCTACGAGCAGTACTTC.